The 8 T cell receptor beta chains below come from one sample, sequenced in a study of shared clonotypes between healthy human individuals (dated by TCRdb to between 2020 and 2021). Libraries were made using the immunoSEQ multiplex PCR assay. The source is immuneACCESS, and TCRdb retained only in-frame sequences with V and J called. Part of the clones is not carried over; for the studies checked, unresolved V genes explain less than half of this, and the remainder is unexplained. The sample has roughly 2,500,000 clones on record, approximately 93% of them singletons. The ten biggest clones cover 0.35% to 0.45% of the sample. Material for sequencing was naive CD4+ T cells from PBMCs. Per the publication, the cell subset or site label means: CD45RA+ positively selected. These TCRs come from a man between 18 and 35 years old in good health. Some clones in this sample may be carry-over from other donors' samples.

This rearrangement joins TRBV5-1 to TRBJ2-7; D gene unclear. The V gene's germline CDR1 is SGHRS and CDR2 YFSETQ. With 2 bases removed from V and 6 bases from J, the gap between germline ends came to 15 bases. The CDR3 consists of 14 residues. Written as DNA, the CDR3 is TGCGCCAGCAGCTTATTTCCGTCATCACGCGAGCAGTACTTC. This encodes CASSLFPSSREQYF.

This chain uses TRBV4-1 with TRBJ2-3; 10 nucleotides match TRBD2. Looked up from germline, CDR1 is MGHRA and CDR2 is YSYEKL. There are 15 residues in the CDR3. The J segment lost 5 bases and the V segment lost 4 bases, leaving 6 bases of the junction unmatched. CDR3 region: CASSPGLAGVDTQYF. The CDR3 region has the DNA TGCGCCAGCAGCCCGGGGCTAGCGGGAGTAGATACGCAGTATTTT.

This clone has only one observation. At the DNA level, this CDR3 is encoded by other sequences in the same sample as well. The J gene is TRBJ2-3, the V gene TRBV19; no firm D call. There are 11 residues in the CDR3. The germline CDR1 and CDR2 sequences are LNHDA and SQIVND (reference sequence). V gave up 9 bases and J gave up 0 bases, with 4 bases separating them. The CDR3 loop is CASGSTDTQYF. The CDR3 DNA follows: TGTGCCAGCGGGAGCACAGATACGCAGTATTTT.

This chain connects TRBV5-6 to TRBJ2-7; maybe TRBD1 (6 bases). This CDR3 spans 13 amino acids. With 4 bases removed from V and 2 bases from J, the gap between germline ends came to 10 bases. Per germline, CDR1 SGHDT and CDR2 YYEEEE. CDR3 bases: TGTGCCAGCAGCCCCGGACAGCCCTACGAGCAGTACTTC. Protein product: CASSPGQPYEQYF.

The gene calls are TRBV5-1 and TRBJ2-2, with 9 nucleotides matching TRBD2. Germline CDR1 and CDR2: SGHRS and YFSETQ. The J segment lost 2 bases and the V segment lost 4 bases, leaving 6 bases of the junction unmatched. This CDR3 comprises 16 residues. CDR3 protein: CASSPLAGVNTGELFF. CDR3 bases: TGCGCCAGCAGCCCGTTAGCGGGAGTCAACACCGGGGAGCTGTTTTTT. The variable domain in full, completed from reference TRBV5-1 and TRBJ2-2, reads KAGVTQTPRYLIKTRGQQVTLSCSPISGHRSVSWYQQTPGQGLQFLFEYFSETQRNKGNFPGRFSGRQFSNSRSEMNVSTLELGDSALYLCASSPLAGVNTGELFFGEGSRLTVL.

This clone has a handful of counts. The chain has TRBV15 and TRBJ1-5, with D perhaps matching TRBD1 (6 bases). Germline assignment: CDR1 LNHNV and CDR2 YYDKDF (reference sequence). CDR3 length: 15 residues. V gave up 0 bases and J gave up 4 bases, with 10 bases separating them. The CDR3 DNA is TGTGCCACCAGCAGAGAGAGGGGGTGGAATCAGCCCCAGCATTTT. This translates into CATSRERGWNQPQHF.

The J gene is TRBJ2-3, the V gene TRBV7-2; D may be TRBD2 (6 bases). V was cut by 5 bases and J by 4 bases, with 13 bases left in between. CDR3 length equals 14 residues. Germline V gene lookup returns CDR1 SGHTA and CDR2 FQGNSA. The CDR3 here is CASSVRPGADTQYF. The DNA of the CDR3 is TGTGCCAGCAGCGTGCGACCGGGGGCAGATACGCAGTATTTT.

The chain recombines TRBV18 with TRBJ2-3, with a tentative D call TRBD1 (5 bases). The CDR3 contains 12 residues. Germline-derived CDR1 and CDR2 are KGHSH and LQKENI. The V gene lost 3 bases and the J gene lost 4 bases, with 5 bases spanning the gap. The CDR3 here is CASSPGPDTQYF. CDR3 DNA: TGTGCCAGCTCACCGGGGCCAGATACGCAGTATTTT.